The clone carrying this T cell receptor beta chain was observed at least ten times. Its antigen is unknown. The CDR3 is made up of 13 amino acids. CDR1 and CDR2 (germline): MNHEY, SVGAGI. Trimming cost V 7 bases and J 2 bases, with 11 bases left between them. This sample's RNA came from whole unsorted tissue. These data come from a study of tumor and adjacent non-tumor tissue in lung cancer. Study-wide context: Histology: about 13 adenocarcinoma, a couple of squamous cell carcinoma, 1 small cell lung cancer. Study-level points and caveats: Tumor tissue had significantly higher TCR diversity than normal lung.

Three rounds of nested PCR, following a modified ARM-PCR protocol, produced the TCRbeta library. TCRdb reanalysed the multiplex PCR reads using MiXCR and keeps one entry per CDR3 protein. The sample yields around 99,000 distinct CDR3 sequences, more than 70% seen once. The sequenced material came from lung tumor tissue. The origin of this receptor is a woman aged 60-70 years with non-small cell lung cancer. The gene calls are TRBV6-5 and TRBJ1-2; TRBD1 is a possible D gene (6 bases). CDR3 loop: CASTLGQNYGYTF. The CDR3 nucleotides are TGTGCCAGCACACTAGGACAGAACTATGGCTACACCTTC.